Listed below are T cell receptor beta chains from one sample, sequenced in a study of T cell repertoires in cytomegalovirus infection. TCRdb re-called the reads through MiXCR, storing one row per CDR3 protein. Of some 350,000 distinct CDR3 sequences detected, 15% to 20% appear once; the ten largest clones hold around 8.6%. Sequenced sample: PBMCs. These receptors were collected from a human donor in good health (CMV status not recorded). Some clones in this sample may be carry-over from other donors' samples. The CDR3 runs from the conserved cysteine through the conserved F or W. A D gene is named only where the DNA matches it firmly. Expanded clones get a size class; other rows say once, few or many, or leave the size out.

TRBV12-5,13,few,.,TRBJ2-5,CASGLAGQKTQYF,TGTGCTAGTGGTTTGGCCGGACAGAAGACCCAGTACTTC
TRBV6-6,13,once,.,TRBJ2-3,CASKLGQADTQYF,TGTGCCAGCAAGCTTGGGCAAGCAGATACGCAGTATTTT
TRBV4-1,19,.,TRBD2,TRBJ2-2,CASSRPGLAGQKNTGELFF,TGCGCCAGCAGCCGACCGGGACTAGCGGGGCAGAAGAACACCGGGGAGCTGTTTTTT
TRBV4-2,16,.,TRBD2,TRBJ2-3,CASSRNRRGSTDTQYF,TGTGCCAGCAGCCGGAACCGGCGGGGGTCGACAGATACGCAGTATTTT
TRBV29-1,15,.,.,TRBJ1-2,CSVELGAVGVGGYTF,TGCAGCGTTGAATTGGGGGCCGTCGGGGTCGGCGGCTACACCTTC
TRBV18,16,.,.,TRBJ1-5,CASSPPTARDNQPQHF,TGTGCCAGCTCACCACCGACAGCGAGGGACAATCAGCCCCAGCATTTT
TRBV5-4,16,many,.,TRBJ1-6,CASSIDTFNRVAPLHF,TGTGCCAGCAGCATCGACACTTTTAACAGGGTTGCACCCCTCCACTTT
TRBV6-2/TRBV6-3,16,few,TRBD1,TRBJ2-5,CASSRGQGTYQETQYF,TGTGCCAGCAGTCGGGGACAGGGAACGTACCAAGAGACCCAGTACTTC
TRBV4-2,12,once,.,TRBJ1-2,CASLSGGNGYTF,TGTGCCAGCCTTAGCGGGGGTAATGGCTACACCTTC
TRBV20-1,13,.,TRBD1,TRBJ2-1,CSARGQGDNEQFF,TGCAGTGCTAGGGGACAGGGAGACAATGAGCAGTTCTTC
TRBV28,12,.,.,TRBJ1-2,CASSFGSVGYTF,TGTGCCAGCAGTTTTGGGTCGGTCGGCTACACCTTC
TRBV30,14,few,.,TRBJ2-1,CAWSVPGPPREQFF,TGTGCCTGGAGTGTACCAGGGCCCCCTCGAGAGCAGTTCTTC
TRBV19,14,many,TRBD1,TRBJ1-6,CASRTGEGNSPLHF,TGTGCCAGTAGGACAGGGGAGGGTAATTCACCCCTCCACTTT
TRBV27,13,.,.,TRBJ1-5,CASRPAGLGPQHF,TGTGCCAGCAGACCGGCAGGGTTGGGGCCCCAGCATTTT
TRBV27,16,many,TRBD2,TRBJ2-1,CASSLSSRGGHNEQFF,TGTGCCAGCAGTTTATCCTCCCGCGGGGGGCACAATGAGCAGTTCTTC
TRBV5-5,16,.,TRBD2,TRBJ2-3,CASSRARGGGTDTQYF,TGTGCCAGCAGTCGGGCCCGGGGAGGGGGCACAGATACGCAGTATTTT
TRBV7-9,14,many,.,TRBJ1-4,CASSSRAVNEKLFF,TGTGCCAGCAGCTCCAGAGCGGTTAATGAAAAACTGTTTTTT
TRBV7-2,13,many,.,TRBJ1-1,CASSLTRYTEAFF,TGTGCCAGCAGCCTAACCAGATACACTGAAGCTTTCTTT
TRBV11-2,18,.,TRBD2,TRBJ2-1,CASSLGSGGIRTYNEQFF,TGTGCCAGCAGCTTAGGAAGCGGGGGGATACGGACCTACAATGAGCAGTTCTTC
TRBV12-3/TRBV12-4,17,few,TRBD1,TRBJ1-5,CASSRRTGQLINQPQHF,TGTGCCAGCAGTCGGCGGACAGGGCAGCTGATCAATCAGCCCCAGCATTTT
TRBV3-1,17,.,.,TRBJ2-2,CASSQRMEWANTGELFF,TGTGCCAGCAGCCAAAGGATGGAGTGGGCGAACACCGGGGAGCTGTTTTTT
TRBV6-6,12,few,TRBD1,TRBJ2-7,CASTWTGYEQYF,TGTGCCAGCACCTGGACAGGTTACGAGCAGTACTTC
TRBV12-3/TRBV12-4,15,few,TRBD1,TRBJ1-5,CASSLDRDLGQPQHF,TGTGCCAGCAGTTTGGACAGGGATTTGGGGCAGCCCCAGCATTTT
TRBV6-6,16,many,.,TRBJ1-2,CASSPAAGSANYGYTF,TGTGCCAGCAGTCCCGCGGCAGGATCAGCTAACTATGGCTACACCTTC
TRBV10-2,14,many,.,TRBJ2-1,CASGETNRYNEQFF,TGCGCCAGCGGGGAGACTAACCGATACAATGAGCAGTTCTTC
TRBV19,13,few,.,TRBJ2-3,CASSIQGADTQYF,TGTGCCAGTAGTATCCAAGGGGCAGATACGCAGTATTTT
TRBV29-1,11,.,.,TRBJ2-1,CSVQGYNEQFF,TGCAGCGTTCAGGGCTACAATGAGCAGTTCTTC
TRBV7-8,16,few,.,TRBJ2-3,CASSLVQGLIADTQYF,TGTGCCAGCAGCTTAGTGCAGGGTCTAATCGCAGATACGCAGTATTTT
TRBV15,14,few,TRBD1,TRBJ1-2,CATRSTGVRYGYTF,TGTGCCACCAGATCGACAGGGGTACGCTATGGCTACACCTTC
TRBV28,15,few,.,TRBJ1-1,CASSSQGGGSFGAFF,TGTGCCAGCAGTTCCCAAGGGGGGGGGTCGTTTGGAGCTTTCTTT
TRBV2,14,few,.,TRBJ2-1,CASRIRGSYNEQFF,TGTGCCAGCAGAATCCGGGGTTCCTACAATGAGCAGTTCTTC
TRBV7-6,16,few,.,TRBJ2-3,CASSFRVSVSTDTQYF,TGTGCCAGCAGCTTTAGGGTTAGTGTTAGCACAGATACGCAGTATTTT
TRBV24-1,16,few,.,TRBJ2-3,CATSDLGRRRTDTQYF,TGTGCCACCAGTGATTTGGGCAGGCGCAGAACAGATACGCAGTATTTT
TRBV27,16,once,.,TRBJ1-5,CASSFSGRNSNQPQHF,TGTGCCAGCAGTTTTTCGGGACGAAATAGCAATCAGCCCCAGCATTTT
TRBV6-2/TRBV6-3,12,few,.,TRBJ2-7,CASRTGDHEQYF,TGTGCCAGCAGAACTGGGGATCACGAGCAGTACTTC
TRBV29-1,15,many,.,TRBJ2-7,CSVVSRDTSDYEQYF,TGCAGCGTTGTAAGTAGGGACACGTCTGATTACGAGCAGTACTTC
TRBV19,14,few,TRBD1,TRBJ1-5,CASSWGQKNQPQHF,TGTGCCAGTAGTTGGGGACAGAAAAATCAGCCCCAGCATTTT
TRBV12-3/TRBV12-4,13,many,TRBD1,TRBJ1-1,CASSGTVNTEAFF,TGTGCCAGCAGTGGGACAGTTAACACTGAAGCTTTCTTT
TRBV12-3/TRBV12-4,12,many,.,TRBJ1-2,CASSTTGSGYTF,TGTGCCAGCAGTACGACAGGTTCTGGCTACACCTTC
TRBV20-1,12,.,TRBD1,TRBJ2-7,CSDRGLTYEQYF,TGCAGTGACAGGGGGTTGACCTACGAGCAGTACTTC
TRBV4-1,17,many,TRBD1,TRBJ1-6,CASSQWPRGQGGSPLHF,TGCGCCAGCAGCCAATGGCCCCGAGGACAGGGGGGTTCACCCCTCCACTTT
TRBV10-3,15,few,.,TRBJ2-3,CATRDSSSRTDTQYF,TGTGCCACGCGCGATTCTAGCTCCCGCACAGATACGCAGTATTTT
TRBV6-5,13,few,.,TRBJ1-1,CANSYRLNTEAFF,TGTGCCAACAGTTACCGGCTGAACACTGAAGCTTTCTTT
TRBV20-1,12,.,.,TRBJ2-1,CSARTGSDEQFF,TGCAGTGCTAGAACGGGGTCCGATGAGCAGTTCTTC
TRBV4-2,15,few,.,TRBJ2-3,CASSQDVTSTDTQYF,TGTGCCAGCAGCCAAGATGTGACGAGCACAGATACGCAGTATTTT
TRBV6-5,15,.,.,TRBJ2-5,CASSPEGRDQETQYF,TGTGCCAGCAGCCCCGAGGGCAGGGATCAAGAGACCCAGTACTTC